The TCR beta chain described here comes from a study of blood T cell repertoires in COVID-19. The wider study: Spain, Italy and the United States supplied samples that represented acute and convalescent COVID-19.

As processed by the authors: Amplified reference gene primers provided the basis for estimating nucleated cell counts. Profiling relied on immunoSEQ multiplex PCR, and the TCRdb table lists in-frame clones only, not all of them. That table is the source of V, J and clone size, and D and trimming were worked out from the DNA. The sample yields fewer than 350,000 clones, roughly nine tenths seen once. A single count supports this clone. CDR1 is SGHTA, CDR2 FQGNSA, per germline. V was shortened by 3 bases and J by 5 bases, with 16 bases between the two germline ends. CDR3 length: 15 amino acids. Ages ranged from roughly 18 to 100 years, with residence in 24 US areas. Among Cohort 3 donors, those recovered had two negative PCRs, clearance, or symptom resolution.

The chain is built from TRBV7-2 and TRBJ2-5, with a weak D call TRBD2 (6 bases). This TCR was recovered from a man aged 60 to 75 who had recovered from COVID-19. Input material: PBMCs or T cells enriched from blood (not recorded which). The CDR3 protein is CASSFEGGTWETQYF. Written as DNA, the CDR3 is TGTGCCAGCAGCTTCGAGGGCGGGACCTGGGAGACCCAGTACTTC.